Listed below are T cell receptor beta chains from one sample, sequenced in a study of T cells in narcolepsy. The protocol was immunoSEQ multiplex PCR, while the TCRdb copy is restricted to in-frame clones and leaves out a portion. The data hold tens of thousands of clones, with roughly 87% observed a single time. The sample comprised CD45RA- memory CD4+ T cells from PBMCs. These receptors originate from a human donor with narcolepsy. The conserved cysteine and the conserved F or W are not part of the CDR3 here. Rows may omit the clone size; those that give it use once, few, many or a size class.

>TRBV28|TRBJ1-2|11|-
ASSLQGSHGYT
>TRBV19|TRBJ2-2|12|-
ASSSQGRRRELF
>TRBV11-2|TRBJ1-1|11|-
ASSSHRGTEAF
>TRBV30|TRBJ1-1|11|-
AWKTGMNTEAF
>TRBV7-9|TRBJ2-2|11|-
ASSLEGSGELF
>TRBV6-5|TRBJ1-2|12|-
ASTKRPGEGGYT
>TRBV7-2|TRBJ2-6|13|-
ASSSPSSGANVLT
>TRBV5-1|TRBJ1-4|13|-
ASSADGGRAEKLF
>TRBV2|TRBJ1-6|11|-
ASSEARDSPLH
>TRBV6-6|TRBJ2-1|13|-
ASSYKGSFHNEQF
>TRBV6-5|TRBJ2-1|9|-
ASSYANEQF
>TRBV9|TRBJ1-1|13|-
ASSPRTGGNTEAF
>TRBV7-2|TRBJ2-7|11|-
ASSPGTLLEQY
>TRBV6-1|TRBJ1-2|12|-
ASSERQGRSGYT
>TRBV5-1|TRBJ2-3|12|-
ASSLGGNADTQY
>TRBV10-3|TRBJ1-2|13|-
AISDPGGGLSDYT
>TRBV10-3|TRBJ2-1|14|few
AIKGGSGSSYNEQF
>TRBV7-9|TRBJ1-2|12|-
ASSPGTGTGGYT
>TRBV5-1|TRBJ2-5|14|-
ASTPVSGSNQETQY
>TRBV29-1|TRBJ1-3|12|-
SVALSNSGNTIY
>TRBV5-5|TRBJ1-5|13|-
ASSLAAQPNQPQH
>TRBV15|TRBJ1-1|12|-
ATSRDNRNTEAF
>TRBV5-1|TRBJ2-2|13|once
ASTHLGGDTGELF
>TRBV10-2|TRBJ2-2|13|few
ASSNYTSRWRELF
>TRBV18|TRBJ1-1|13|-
ASSPQDRDNTEAF
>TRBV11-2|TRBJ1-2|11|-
ASSSHREGGYT
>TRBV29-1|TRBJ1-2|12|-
SVVGGPQGDGYT
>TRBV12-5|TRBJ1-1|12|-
ASGSGQEDTEAF
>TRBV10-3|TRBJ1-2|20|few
AISESTRGRESPVGGNYGYT
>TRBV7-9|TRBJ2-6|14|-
ASSYQSGSGANVLT
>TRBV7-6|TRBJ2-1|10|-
ASSLVVNEQF
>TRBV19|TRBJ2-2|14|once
ASSMGDRANTGELF
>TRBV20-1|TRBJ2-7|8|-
SAGQIEQY
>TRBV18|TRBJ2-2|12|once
ASSPRGETGELF
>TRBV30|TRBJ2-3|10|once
AWSETVDTQY
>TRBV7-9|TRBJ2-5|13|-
ASSLHGGEQETQY
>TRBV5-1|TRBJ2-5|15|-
ASSLGFQGLGQETQY
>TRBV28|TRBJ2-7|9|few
ASSPHYEQY
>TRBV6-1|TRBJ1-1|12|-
ASSQQGARTEAF
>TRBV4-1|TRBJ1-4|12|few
ASSRQGGSEKLF
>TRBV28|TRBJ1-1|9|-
ASSPTYEAF
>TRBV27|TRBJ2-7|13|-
ASSLLSRGHYEQY
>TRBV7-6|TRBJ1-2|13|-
ASSPSGGTFYGYT
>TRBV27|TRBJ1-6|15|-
ATSTDPLGEYNSPLH